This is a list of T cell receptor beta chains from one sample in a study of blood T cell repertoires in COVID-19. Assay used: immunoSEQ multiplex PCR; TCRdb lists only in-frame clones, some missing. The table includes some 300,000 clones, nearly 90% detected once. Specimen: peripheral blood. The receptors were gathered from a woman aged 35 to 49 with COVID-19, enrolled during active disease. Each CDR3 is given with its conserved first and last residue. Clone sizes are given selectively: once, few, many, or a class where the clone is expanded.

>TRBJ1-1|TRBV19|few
CASSIFGNTEAFF
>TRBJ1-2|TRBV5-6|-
CASSLAGGTGERHGYTF
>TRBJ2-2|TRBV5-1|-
CASSLREIATGELFF
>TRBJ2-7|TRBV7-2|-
CASGPVAGGSYEQYF
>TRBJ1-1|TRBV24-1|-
CATSDALEPRAFF
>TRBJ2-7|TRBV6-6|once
CASSYSTSYYEQYF
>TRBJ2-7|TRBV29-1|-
CSGKGAYEQYF
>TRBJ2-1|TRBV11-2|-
CASSLGTSGKYNEQFF
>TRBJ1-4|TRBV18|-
CASQGGPNEKLFF
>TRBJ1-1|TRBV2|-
CASRATGRNTEAFF
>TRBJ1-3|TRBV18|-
CASSSQQVIDSGNTIYF
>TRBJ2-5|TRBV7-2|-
CASSLLGGRASGETQYF
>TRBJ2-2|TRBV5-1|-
CASRTGQSRELFF
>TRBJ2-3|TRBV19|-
CASSPQTGKRTDTQYF
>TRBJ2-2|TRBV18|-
CASSRPGITSGELFF
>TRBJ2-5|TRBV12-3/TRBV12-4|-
CASSPSGRAQYF
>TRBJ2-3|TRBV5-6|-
CASSPGLAGRTDTQYF
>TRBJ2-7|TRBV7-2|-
CASSPQGGIGNYEQYF
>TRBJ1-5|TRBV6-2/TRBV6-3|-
CASSLGGGYQPQHF
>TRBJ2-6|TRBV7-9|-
CASSLTGSGANVLTF
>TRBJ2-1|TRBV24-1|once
CATSESGTGLDNEQFF
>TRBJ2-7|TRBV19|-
CASRSGPSSYEQYF
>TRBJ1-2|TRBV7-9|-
CASSPQTNYGYTF
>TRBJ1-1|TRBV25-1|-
CASRRNTEAFF
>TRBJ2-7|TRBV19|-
CASSEQGANRAYEQYF
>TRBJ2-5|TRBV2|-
CASSEDRETQYF
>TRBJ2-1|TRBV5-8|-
CASSLIRAGEQFF
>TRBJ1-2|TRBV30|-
CAWTPGDSYGYTF
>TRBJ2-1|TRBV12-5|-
CASGISGGFFSEQFF
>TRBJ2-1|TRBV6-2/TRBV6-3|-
CASSYPGEPFF
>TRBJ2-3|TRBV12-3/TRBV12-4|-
CASSSSDTQYF
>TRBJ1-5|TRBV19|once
CASSLTSGNNQPQHF
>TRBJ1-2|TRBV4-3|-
CASSQDRPARSYTF
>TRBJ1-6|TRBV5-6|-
CASSYGQGTYNSPLHF
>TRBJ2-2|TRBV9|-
CASSGHIQNPNTGELFF
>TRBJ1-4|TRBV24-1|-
CATSDSTGEGEKLFF
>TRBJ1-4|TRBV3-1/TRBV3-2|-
CASSPSTGGWEKLFF
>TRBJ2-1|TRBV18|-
CASSSRGTSGDNYNEQFF
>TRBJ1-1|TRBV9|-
CASSPRGGGQLNTEAFF
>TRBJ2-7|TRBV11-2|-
CASSLDQARPREQYF
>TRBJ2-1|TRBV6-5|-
CASSYSGTSTEQFF
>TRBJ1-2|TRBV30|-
CASQPLDSYGYTF
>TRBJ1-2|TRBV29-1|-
CSVQGGTNYGYTF
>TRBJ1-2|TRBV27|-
CASSQRDRESGYTF
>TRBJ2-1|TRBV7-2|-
CASSLEGGGSYNEQFF
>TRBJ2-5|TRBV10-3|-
CANGGTQETQYF
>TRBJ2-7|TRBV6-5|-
CASTLGPGVYEQYF
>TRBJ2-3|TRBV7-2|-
CASSPGGDTQYF
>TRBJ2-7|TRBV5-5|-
CASSLGGTASPFSEQYF
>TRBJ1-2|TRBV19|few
CASSMRAPGYTF